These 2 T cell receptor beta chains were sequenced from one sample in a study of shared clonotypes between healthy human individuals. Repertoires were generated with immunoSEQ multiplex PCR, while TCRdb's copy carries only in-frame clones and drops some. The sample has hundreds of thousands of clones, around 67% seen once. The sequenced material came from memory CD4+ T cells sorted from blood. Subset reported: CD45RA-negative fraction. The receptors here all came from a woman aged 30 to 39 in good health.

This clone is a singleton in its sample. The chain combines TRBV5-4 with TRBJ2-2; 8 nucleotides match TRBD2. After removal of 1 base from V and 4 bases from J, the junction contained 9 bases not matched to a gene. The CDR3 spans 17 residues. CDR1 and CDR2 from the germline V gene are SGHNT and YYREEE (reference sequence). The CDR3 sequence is CASSLNHGSGGTGELFF. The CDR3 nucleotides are TGTGCCAGCAGCTTGAATCACGGGAGCGGGGGCACCGGGGAGCTGTTTTTT. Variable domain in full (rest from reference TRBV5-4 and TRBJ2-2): ETGVTQSPTHLIKTRGQQVTLRCSSQSGHNTVSWYQQALGQGPQFIFQYYREEENGRGNFPPRFSGLQFPNYSSELNVNALELDDSALYLCASSLNHGSGGTGELFFGEGSRLTVL.

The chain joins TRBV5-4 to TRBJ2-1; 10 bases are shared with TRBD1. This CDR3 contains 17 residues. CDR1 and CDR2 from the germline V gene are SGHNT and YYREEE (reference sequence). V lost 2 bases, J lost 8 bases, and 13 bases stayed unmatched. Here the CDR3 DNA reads TGTGCCAGCAGCTTTAGTGGGACAGGGGTACGTAGGTATGAGCAGTTCTTC. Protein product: CASSFSGTGVRRYEQFF.